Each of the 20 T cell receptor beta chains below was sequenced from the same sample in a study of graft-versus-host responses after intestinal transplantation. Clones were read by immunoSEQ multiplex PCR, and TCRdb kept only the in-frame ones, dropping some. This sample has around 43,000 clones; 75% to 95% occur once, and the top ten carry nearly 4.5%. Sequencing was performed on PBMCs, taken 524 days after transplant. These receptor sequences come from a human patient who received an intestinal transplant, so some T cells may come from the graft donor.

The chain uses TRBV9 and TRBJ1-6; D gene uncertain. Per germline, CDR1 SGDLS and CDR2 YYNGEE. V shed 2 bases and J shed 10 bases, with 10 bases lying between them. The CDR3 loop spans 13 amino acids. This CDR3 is CASSVDGRSPLHF. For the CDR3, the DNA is TGTGCCAGCAGCGTCGACGGTAGATCACCCCTCCACTTT.

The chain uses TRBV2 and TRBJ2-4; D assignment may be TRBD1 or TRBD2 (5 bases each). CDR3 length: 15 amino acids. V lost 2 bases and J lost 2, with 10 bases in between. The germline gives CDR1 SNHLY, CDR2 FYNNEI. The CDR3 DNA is TGTGCCAGCAGTGAACGTGGGGGACCCAAAAACATTCAGTACTTC. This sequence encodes CASSERGGPKNIQYF.

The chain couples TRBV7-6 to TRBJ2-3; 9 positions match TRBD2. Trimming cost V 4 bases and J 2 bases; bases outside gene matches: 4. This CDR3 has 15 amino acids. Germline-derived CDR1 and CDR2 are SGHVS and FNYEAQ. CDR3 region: CASSSGTSSTDTQYF. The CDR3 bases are TGTGCCAGCAGCTCTGGGACTAGCTCCACAGATACGCAGTATTTT.

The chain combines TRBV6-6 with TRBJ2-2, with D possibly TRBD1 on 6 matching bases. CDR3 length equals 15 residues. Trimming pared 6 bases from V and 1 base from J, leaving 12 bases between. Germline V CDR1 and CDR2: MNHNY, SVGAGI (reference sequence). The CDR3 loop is CASSLTQGNTGELFF. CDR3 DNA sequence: TGTGCCAGCAGCCTAACACAGGGGAACACCGGGGAGCTGTTTTTT.

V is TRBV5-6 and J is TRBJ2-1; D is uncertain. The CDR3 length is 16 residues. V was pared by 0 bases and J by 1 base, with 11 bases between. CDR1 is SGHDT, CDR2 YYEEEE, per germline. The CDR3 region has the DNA TGTGCCAGCAGCTTGGGACAACCGATTTCCTACAATGAGCAGTTCTTC. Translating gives CASSLGQPISYNEQFF.

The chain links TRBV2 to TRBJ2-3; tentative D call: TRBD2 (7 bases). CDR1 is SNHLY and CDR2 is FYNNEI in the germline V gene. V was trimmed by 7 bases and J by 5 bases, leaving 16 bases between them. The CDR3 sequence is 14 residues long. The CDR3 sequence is CASIWKRDIDTQYF. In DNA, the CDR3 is TGTGCCAGCATTTGGAAGCGGGACATAGATACGCAGTATTTT.

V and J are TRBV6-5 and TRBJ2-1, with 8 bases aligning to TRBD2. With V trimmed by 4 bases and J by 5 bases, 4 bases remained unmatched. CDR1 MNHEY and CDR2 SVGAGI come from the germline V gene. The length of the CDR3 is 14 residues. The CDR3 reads CASSLTAGDNEQFF. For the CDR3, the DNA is TGTGCCAGCAGTTTAACAGCGGGAGACAATGAGCAGTTCTTC.

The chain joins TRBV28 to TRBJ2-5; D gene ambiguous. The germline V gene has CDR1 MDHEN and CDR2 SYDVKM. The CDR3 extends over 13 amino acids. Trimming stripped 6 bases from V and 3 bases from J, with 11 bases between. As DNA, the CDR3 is TGTGCCAGCAGCTCCGGCCGAAAAGAGACCCAGTACTTC. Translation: CASSSGRKETQYF.

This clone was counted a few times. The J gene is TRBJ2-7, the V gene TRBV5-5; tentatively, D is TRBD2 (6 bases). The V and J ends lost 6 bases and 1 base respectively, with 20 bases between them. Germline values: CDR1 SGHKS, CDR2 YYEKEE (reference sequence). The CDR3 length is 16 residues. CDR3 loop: CASTPRDYRESYEQYF. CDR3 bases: TGTGCCAGCACCCCACGGGATTACCGGGAGTCCTACGAGCAGTACTTC.

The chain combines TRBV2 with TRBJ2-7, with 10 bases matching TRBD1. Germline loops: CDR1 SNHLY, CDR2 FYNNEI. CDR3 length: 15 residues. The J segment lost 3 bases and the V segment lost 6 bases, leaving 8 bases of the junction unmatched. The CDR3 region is CASREGTGVFYEQYF. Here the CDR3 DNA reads TGTGCCAGCAGAGAGGGGACAGGGGTTTTCTACGAGCAGTACTTC.

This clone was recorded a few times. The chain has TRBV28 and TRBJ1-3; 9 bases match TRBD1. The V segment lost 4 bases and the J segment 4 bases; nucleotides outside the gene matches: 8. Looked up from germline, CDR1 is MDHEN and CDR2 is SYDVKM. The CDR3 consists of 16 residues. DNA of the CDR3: TGTGCCAGCAGTTCCGGGACAGGGATTTCAGGAAACACCATATATTTT. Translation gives CASSSGTGISGNTIYF.

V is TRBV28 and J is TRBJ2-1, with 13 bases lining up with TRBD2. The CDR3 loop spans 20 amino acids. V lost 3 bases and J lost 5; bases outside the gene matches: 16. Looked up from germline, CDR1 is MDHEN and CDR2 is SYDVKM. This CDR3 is CASSFVGVTSGRRGNNEQFF. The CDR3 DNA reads TGTGCCAGCAGTTTTGTTGGGGTGACTAGCGGGAGGAGGGGGAACAATGAGCAGTTCTTC.

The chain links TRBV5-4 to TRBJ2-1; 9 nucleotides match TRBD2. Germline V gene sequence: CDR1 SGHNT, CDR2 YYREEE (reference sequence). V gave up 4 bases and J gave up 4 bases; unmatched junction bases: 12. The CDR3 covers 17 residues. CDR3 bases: TGTGCCAGCAGCAGTGAGGCGGGAGGGATGGTGTACAATGAGCAGTTCTTC. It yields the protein CASSSEAGGMVYNEQFF.

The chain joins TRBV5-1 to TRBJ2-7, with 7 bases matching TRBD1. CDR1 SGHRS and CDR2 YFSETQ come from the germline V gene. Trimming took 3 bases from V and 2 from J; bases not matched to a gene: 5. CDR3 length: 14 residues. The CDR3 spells CASSSHRGTYEQYF. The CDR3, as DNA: TGCGCCAGCAGCTCGCACAGGGGAACCTACGAGCAGTACTTC.

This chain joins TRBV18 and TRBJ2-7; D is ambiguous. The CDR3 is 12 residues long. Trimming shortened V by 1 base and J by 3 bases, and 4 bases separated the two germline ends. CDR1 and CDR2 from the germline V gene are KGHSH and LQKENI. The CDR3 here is CASSPRVYEQYF. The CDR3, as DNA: TGTGCCAGCTCACCACGGGTCTACGAGCAGTACTTC.

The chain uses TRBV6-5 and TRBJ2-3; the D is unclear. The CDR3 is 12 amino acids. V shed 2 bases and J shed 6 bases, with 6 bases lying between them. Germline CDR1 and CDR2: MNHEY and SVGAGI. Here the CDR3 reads CASSYGLDTQYF. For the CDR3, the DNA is TGTGCCAGCAGTTACGGTCTGGATACGCAGTATTTT.

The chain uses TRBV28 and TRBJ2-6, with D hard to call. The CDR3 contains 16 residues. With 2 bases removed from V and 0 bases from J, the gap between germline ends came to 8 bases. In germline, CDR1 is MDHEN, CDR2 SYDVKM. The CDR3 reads CASSLSPFSGANVLTF. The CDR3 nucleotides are TGTGCCAGCAGTTTAAGCCCTTTCTCTGGGGCCAACGTCCTGACTTTC.

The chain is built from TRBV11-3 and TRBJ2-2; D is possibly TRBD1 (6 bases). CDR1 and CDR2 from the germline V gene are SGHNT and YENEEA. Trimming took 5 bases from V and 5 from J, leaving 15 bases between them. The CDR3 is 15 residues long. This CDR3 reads CASSHSRGDTGELFF. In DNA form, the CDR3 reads TGTGCCAGCAGCCATTCCAGGGGAGATACCGGGGAGCTGTTTTTT.

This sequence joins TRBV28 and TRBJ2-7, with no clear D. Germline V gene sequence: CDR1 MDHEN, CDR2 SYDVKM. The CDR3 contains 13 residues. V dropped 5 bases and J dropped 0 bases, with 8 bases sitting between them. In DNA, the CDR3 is TGTGCCAGCAGTGGCAAGGACTCCTACGAGCAGTACTTC. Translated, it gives CASSGKDSYEQYF.

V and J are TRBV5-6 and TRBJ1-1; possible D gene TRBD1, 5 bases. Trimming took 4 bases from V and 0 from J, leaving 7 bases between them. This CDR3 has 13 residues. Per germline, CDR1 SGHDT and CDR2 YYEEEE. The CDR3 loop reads CASSGTVNTEAFF. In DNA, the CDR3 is TGTGCCAGCAGCGGGACGGTGAACACTGAAGCTTTCTTT.